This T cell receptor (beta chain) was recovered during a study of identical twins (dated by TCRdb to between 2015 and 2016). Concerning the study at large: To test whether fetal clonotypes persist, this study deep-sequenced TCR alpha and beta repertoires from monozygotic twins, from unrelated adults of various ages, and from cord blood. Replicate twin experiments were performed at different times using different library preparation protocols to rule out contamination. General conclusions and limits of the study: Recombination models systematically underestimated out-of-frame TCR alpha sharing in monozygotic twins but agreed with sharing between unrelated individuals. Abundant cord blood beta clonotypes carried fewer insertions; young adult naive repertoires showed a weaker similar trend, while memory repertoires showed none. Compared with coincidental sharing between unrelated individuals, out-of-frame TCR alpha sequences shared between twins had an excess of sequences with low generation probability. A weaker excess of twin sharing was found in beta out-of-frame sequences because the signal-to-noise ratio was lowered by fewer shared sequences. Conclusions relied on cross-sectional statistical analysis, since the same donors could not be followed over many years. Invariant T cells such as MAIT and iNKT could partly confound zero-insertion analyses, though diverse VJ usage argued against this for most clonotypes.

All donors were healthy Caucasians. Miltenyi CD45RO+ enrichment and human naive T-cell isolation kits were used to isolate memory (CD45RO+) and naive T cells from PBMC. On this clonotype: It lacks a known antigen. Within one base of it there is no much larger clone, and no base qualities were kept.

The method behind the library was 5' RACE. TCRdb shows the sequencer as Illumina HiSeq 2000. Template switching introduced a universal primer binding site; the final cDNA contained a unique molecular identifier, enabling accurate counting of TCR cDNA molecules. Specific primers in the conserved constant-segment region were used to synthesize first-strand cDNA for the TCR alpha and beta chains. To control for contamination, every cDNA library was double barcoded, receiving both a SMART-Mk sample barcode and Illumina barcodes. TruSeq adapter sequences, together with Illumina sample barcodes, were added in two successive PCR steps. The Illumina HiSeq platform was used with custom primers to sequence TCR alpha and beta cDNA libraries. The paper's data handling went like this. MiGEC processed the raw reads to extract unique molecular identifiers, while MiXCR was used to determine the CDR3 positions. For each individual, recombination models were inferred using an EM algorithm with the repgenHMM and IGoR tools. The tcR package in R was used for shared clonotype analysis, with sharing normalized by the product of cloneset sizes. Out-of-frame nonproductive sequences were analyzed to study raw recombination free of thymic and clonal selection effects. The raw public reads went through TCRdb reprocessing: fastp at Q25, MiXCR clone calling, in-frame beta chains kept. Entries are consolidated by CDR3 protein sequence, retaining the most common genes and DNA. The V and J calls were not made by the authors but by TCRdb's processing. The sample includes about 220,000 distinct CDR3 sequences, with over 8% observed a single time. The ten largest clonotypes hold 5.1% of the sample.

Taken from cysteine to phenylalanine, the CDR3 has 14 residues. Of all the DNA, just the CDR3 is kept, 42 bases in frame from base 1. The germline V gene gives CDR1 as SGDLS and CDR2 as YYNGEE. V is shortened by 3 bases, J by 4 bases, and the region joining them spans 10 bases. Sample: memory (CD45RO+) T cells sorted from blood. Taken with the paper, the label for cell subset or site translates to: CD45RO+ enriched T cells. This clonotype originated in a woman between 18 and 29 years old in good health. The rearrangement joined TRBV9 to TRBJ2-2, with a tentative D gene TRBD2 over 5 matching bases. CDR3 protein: CASSALLGTGELFF. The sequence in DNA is TGTGCCAGCAGCGCCCTACTAGGCACCGGGGAGCTGTTTTTT. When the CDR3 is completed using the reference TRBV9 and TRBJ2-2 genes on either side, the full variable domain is DSGVTQTPKHLITATGQRVTLRCSPRSGDLSVYWYQQSLDQGLQFLIQYYNGEERAKGNILERFSAQQFPDLHSELNLSSLELGDSALYFCASSALLGTGELFFGEGSRLTVL.